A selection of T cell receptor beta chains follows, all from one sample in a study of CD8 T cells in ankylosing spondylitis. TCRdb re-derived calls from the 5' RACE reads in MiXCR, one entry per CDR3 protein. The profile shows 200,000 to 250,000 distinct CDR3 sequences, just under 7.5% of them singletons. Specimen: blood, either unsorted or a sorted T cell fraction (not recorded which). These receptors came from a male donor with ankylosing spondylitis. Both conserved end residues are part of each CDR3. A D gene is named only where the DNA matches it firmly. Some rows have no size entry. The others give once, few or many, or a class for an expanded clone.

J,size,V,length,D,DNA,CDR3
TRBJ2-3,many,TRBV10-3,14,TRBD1,TGTGCCATCAGCGGGACAGGGAGCACAGATACGCAGTATTTT,CAISGTGSTDTQYF
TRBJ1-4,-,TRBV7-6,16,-,TGTGCCAGCAGAGACGGCCCAGGGACAACTAATGAAAAACTGTTTTTT,CASRDGPGTTNEKLFF
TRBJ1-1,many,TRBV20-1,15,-,TGCAGTGCTAGAGATCCTGCGGGGGTGAACACTGAAGCTTTCTTT,CSARDPAGVNTEAFF
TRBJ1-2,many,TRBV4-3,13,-,TGCGCCAGCAGCCAGGGGATAACGGGAGGCTACACCTTC,CASSQGITGGYTF
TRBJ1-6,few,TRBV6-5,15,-,TGTGCCAGCAGTTACTCGCCCAGGGAGAATTCACCCCTCCACTTT,CASSYSPRENSPLHF
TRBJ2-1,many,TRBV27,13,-,TGTGCCAGCAGTCCCAGGATAAACAATGAGCAGTTCTTC,CASSPRINNEQFF
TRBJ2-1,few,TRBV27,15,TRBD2,TGTGCCAGCAGTGGCGGGACTAGCGGGTCCAATGAGCAGTTCTTC,CASSGGTSGSNEQFF
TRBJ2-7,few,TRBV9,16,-,TGTGCCAGCAGCCCCCCGGTTGGAAATAAATCCCACGAGCAGTACTTC,CASSPPVGNKSHEQYF
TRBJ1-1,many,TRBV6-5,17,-,TGTGCCAGCAGTTACGAGGGGAGGGGTCGGAGGAACACTGAAGCTTTCTTT,CASSYEGRGRRNTEAFF
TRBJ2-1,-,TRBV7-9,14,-,TGTGCCAGCAGCCCGGGACACATCCACAATGAGCAGTTCTTC,CASSPGHIHNEQFF
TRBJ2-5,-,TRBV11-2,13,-,TGTGCCAGCAGCTCCGGACGTGAAGAGACCCAGTACTTC,CASSSGREETQYF
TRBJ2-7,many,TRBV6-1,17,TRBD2,TGTGCCAGCAGCACCCGACTAGCGGGCCAGAAAACCTACGAGCAGTACTTC,CASSTRLAGQKTYEQYF
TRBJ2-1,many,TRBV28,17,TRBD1,TGTGCCAGCAGTTTAACTGGACAGGACAGCTCCTACAATGAGCAGTTCTTC,CASSLTGQDSSYNEQFF
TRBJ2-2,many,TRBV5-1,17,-,TGCGCCAGCAGCTTGGGGTGCGGCGGGATCTGCACCGGGGAGCTGTTTTTT,CASSLGCGGICTGELFF
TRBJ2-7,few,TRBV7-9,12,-,TGTGCCAGCAGCTTTTTGGGGAGCGAGCAGTACTTC,CASSFLGSEQYF
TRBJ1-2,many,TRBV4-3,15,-,TGCGCCAGCAGCCAAGGAAAGACAGCCCTCTATGGCTACACCTTC,CASSQGKTALYGYTF
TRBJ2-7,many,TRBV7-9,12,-,TGTGCCAGCAGCTCGGATGCCTACGAGCAGTACTTC,CASSSDAYEQYF
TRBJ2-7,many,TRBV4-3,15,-,TGCGCCAGCAGCCAAGTAAGACAGCCCGCGAGCGAGCAGTACTTC,CASSQVRQPASEQYF
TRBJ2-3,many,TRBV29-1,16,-,TGCAGCGTCCCCAGGTCCTCGACTCCTAGCACAGATACGCAGTATTTT,CSVPRSSTPSTDTQYF
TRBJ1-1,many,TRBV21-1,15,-,TGTGCCAGCAGCCCCGGCGGACAGGGGCGGACTGAAGCTTTCTTT,CASSPGGQGRTEAFF
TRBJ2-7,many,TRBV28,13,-,TGTGCCAGCAAGTCACAGGCCTCCTACGAGCAGTACTTC,CASKSQASYEQYF
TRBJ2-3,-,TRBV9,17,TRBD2,TGTGCCAGCAGCGTAGGGCCGGGGGGACTCCCCACAGATACGCAGTATTTT,CASSVGPGGLPTDTQYF
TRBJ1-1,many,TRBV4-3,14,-,TGCGCCAGCAGCCAAGATTGGGTGGGCACTGAAGCTTTCTTT,CASSQDWVGTEAFF
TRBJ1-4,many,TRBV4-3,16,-,TGCGCCAGCAGAATAAGAGACCGGGGAACTAATGAAAAACTGTTTTTT,CASRIRDRGTNEKLFF
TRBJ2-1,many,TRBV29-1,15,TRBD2,TGCAGCGTTGATGGTAGCGGGAGCTCCTACAATGAGCAGTTCTTC,CSVDGSGSSYNEQFF
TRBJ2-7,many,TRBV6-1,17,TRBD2,TGTGCCAGCATGCTTGGTGATAGCGGGAGTGCCACCTACGAGCAGTACTTC,CASMLGDSGSATYEQYF
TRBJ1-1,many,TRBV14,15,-,TGTGCCAGCAGCCTTACAAATTTTGACCCACTTGAAGCTTTCTTT,CASSLTNFDPLEAFF
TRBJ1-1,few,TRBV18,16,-,TGTGCCAGCTCACCTAATAGGGGACAAATGAACACTGAAGCTTTCTTT,CASSPNRGQMNTEAFF